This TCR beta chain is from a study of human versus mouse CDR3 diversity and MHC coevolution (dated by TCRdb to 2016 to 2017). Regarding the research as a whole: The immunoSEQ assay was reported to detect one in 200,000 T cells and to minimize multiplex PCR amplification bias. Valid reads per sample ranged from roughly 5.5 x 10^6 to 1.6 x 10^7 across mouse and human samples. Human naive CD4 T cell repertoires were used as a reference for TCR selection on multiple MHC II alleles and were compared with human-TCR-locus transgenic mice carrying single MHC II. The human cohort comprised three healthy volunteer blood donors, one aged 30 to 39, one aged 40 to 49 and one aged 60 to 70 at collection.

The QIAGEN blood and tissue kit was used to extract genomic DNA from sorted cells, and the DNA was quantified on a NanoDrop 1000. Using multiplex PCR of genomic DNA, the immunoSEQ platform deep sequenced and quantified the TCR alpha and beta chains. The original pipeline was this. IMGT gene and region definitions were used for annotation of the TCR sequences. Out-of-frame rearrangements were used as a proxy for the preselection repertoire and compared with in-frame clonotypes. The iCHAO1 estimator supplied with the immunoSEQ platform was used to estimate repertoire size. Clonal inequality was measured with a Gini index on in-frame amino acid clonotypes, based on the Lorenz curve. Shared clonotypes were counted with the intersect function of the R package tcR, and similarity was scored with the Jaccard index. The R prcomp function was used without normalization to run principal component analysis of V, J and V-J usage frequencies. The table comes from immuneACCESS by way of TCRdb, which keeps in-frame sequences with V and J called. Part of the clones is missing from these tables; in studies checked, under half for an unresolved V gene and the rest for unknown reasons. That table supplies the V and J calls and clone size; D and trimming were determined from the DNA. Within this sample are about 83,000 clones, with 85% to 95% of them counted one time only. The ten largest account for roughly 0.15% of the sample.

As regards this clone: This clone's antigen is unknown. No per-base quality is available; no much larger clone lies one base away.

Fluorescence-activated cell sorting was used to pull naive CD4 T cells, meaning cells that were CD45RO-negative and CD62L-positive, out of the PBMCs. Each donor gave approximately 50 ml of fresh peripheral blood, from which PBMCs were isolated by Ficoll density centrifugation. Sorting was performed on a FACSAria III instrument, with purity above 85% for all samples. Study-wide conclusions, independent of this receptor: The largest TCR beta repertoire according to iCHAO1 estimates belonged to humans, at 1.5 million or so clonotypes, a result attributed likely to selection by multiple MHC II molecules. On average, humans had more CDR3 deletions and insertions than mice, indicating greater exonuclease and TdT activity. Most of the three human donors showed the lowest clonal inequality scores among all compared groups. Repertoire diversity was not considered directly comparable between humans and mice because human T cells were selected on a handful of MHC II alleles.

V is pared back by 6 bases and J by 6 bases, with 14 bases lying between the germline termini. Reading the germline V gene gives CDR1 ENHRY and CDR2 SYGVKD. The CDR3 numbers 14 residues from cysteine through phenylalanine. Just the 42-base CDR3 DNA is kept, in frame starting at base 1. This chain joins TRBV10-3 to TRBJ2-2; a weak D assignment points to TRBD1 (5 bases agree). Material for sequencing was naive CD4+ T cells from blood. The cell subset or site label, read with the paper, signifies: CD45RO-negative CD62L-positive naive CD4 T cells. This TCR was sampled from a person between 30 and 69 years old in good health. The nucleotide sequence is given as TGTGCCATCAGCGCTCAGGGTATTGCCGGGGAGCTGTTTTTT. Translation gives CAISAQGIAGELFF.